The clone carrying this TCR beta chain was observed a handful of times. No antigen is known for it. The germline V gene encodes CDR1 KGHSH and CDR2 LQKENI. The CDR3 runs 17 residues. The germline V and J ends were trimmed by 3 bases and 4 bases, with 21 bases remaining between them. This sample is drawn from a study of CD4+ T cells in melanoma. The study's findings and limits: CD8+ T cell, macrophage and B cell function reportedly correlated with neoantigen-specific CD4+ T cells. In melanoma, neoantigen-specific CD4+ T cells reportedly differed in differentiation state.

Method: immunoSEQ multiplex PCR; TCRdb's copy keeps in-frame clones and lacks some. The data show some 21,000 clones, almost 85% seen once. The sequence derives from a human donor with melanoma. Sequencing was done on a sample of cells from a culture (not recorded whether cultured in vitro). The chain combines TRBV18 with TRBJ1-2; possible D gene TRBD1, 5 bases. In DNA form, the CDR3 reads TGTGCCAGCTCACCTGTATTACGAGGACAACCGTCCTATGGCTACACCTTC. Translation gives CASSPVLRGQPSYGYTF.